Below are 28 T cell receptor beta chains sequenced from a single sample in a study of T-cell reconstitution after alpha-beta-depleted transplantation in children. Unique molecular identifiers were used in preparing the TCRbeta library. Via MiXCR, TCRdb re-called the PCR reads, giving one row per CDR3 protein. The table includes about 110,000 distinct CDR3 sequences, 5.5% to 7% detected once. The starting material was PBMCs, mostly from graft donor cells, obtained 360 days after TCRalphabeta/CD19-depleted stem cell transplant. These receptors were obtained from a male patient between 2 and 10 years old who had a stem cell transplant for acute lymphoblastic leukemia, so the T cells may come from the graft donor.

This clonotype showed up just a few times. V gene TRBV5-1 combines with J gene TRBJ1-6; D may be TRBD1 (6 bases). Trimming stripped 1 base from V and 7 bases from J, with 9 bases between. Germline lookup yields CDR1 SGHRS and CDR2 YFSETQ. This CDR3 is 14 amino acids long. The CDR3 coding sequence is TGCGCCAGCAGCTTGAACAGGGAAAATTCACCCCTCCACTTT. Amino acids: CASSLNRENSPLHF.

The V and J genes are TRBV4-3 and TRBJ2-7, with D possibly TRBD1 on 6 matching bases. This CDR3 has 13 amino acids. The germline CDR1 and CDR2 sequences are LGHNA and YSLEER. V was trimmed by 1 base and J by 6 bases, leaving 10 bases between them. CDR3 protein: CASSQVGGREQYF. CDR3 bases: TGCGCCAGCAGCCAAGTTGGGGGCCGCGAGCAGTACTTC.

The rearrangement joins TRBV20-1 to TRBJ2-5; 7 nucleotides line up with TRBD2. V was pared by 3 bases and J by 5 bases, with 15 bases of the junction left unmatched. The germline CDR1 and CDR2 sequences are DFQATT and SNEGSKA (reference sequence). The CDR3 covers 16 residues. This CDR3 is CSARRTWEGGGETQYF. Written as DNA, the CDR3 is TGCAGTGCTAGGAGGACGTGGGAGGGAGGAGGGGAGACCCAGTACTTC.

This clonotype was observed many times. The V call is TRBV4-3, the J call TRBJ2-7; D gene ambiguous. The length of the CDR3 is 15 residues. CDR1 and CDR2 from the germline V gene are LGHNA and YSLEER. The V end was cut by 0 bases, the J end by 2 bases, with 11 bases between. CDR3: CASSQDISPTYEQYF. The CDR3 DNA follows: TGCGCCAGCAGCCAAGATATATCCCCAACCTACGAGCAGTACTTC.

The V and J genes are TRBV30 and TRBJ2-2; D is unresolved. The CDR3 extends over 16 amino acids. CDR1 is GTSNPN and CDR2 is SVGIG in the germline V gene (reference sequence). The V end was cut by 4 bases, the J end by 4 bases, with 19 bases between. The CDR3 sequence: CAWMIDSTWGTGELFF. Here the CDR3 DNA reads TGTGCCTGGATGATAGACTCAACATGGGGCACCGGGGAGCTGTTTTTT.

This clonotype was observed a handful of times. The genes are TRBV20-1 and TRBJ2-6; 9 nucleotides match TRBD1. V lost 0 bases, J lost 0 bases, and 3 bases stayed unmatched. The CDR3 consists of 17 residues. Looked up from germline, CDR1 is DFQATT and CDR2 is SNEGSKA (reference sequence). CDR3 DNA sequence: TGCAGTGCTAGAGATAGGACAGGGGACTCTGGGGCCAACGTCCTGACTTTC. Translated: CSARDRTGDSGANVLTF.

This clonotype was seen a handful of times. This chain uses TRBV6-1 with TRBJ1-1; a weak D match, TRBD1 (5 bases). This CDR3 comprises 13 residues. Germline V CDR1 and CDR2: MNHNS, SASEGT. V lost 5 bases, J lost 6 bases, and 13 bases lay in between. The CDR3 protein is CASSRRGGAEAFF. CDR3 nucleotide sequence: TGTGCCAGCAGTCGCCGGGGGGGAGCTGAAGCTTTCTTT.

This clonotype showed up many times. V usage is TRBV4-3 and J usage is TRBJ2-3; 7 bases line up with TRBD2. The CDR3 consists of 18 residues. Trimming at V came to 0 bases and at J to 6 bases, leaving 15 bases not matched to a gene. Germline CDR1 and CDR2: LGHNA and YSLEER. CDR3 nucleotides: TGCGCCAGCAGCCAAGATGAACTTCTTGGCGGGAGCTCTGATACGCAGTATTTT. Protein product: CASSQDELLGGSSDTQYF.

This clonotype was observed a handful of times. The V call is TRBV5-6, the J call TRBJ2-5; D unclear. CDR1 SGHDT and CDR2 YYEEEE come from the germline V gene. The V and J ends lost 4 bases and 5 bases respectively, with 12 bases between them. This CDR3 is 13 amino acids long. The CDR3: CASSPARKETQYF. The CDR3 DNA is TGTGCCAGCAGCCCCGCGAGGAAGGAGACCCAGTACTTC.

This clonotype was detected ten times or more. This rearrangement joins TRBV6-6 to TRBJ2-7; D remains ambiguous. V shed 2 bases and J shed 1 base, with 6 bases lying between them. The CDR3 totals 13 residues. Germline V lookup: CDR1 MNHNY, CDR2 SVGAGI (reference sequence). Here the CDR3 reads CASSYLLSYEQYF. The DNA of the CDR3 is TGTGCCAGCAGTTACCTTTTATCCTACGAGCAGTACTTC.

This chain uses TRBV11-1 with TRBJ2-4; tentatively, D is TRBD2 (6 bases). There are 18 residues in the CDR3. Germline values: CDR1 SGHAT, CDR2 FQDESV (reference sequence). Trimming cost V 10 bases and J 0 bases, with 25 bases left between them. The CDR3 reads CATDSDSYLGLAKNIQYF. The DNA of the CDR3 is TGTGCCACCGACTCAGACTCTTACTTGGGACTAGCCAAAAACATTCAGTACTTC.

This clonotype was counted at least ten times. The chain joins TRBV7-2 to TRBJ2-3; D tentatively reads TRBD1 or TRBD2 (5 bases each). CDR3 length: 13 residues. Germline assignment: CDR1 SGHTA and CDR2 FQGNSA. Trimming took off 4 bases at V and 6 bases at J, with 11 bases between the two ends. The CDR3: CASSWDRPDTQYF. For the CDR3, the DNA is TGTGCCAGCAGCTGGGACCGACCGGATACGCAGTATTTT.

This clonotype was recorded at least ten times. CDR3 amino acids: CASSFLRDREPYEQYF. CDR3 DNA: TGTGCCAGCAGTTTCCTCCGGGACAGGGAGCCCTACGAGCAGTACTTC. The genes are TRBV27 and TRBJ2-7, with 9 bases aligning to TRBD1. CDR3 length: 16 amino acids. Germline lookup yields CDR1 MNHEY and CDR2 SMNVEV (reference sequence). The V and J ends lost 3 bases and 2 bases, in that order; junction bases with no gene match: 8.

This clonotype was detected only a few times. The rearrangement joins TRBV9 to TRBJ2-3, with 9 bases identical to TRBD1. Trimming at V came to 1 base and at J to 2 bases, leaving 5 bases not matched to a gene. The CDR3 loop spans 16 amino acids. Per germline, CDR1 SGDLS and CDR2 YYNGEE. This CDR3 is CASSVSTGGITDTQYF. The DNA of the CDR3 is TGTGCCAGCAGCGTATCGACAGGGGGAATCACAGATACGCAGTATTTT.

This clonotype was found a few times. The rearrangement links TRBV5-5 to TRBJ1-5; the match to TRBD1 covers 12 bases. Trimming at V came to 4 bases and at J to 5 bases, leaving 4 bases not matched to a gene. There are 15 residues in the CDR3. The germline CDR1 and CDR2 sequences are SGHKS and YYEKEE (reference sequence). The CDR3: CASSGGTGGYQPQHF. The CDR3 DNA follows: TGTGCCAGCAGCGGGGGGACAGGGGGCTATCAGCCCCAGCATTTT.

This clonotype was observed many times. The chain carries TRBV5-6 and TRBJ2-1; D perhaps matches TRBD1 (5 bases). The V end was cut by 1 base, the J end by 5 bases, with 7 bases between. CDR3 length: 13 residues. CDR1 and CDR2 (germline): SGHDT, YYEEEE. The CDR3 region has the DNA TGTGCCAGCAGCTTGTCAGGGAACAATGAGCAGTTCTTC. Its translation: CASSLSGNNEQFF.

The table lists this clonotype with many counts. The chain has TRBV28 and TRBJ2-5, with 7 bases that match TRBD1. Unmatched junction bases numbered 11, after V lost 4 bases and J lost 0 bases. From germline, CDR1 is MDHEN and CDR2 SYDVKM. The CDR3 runs to 17 residues. The DNA of the CDR3 is TGTGCCAGCAGTTCCCAATGGCACAGGGGCTACCAAGAGACCCAGTACTTC. Residues: CASSSQWHRGYQETQYF. Filled out from reference TRBV28 and TRBJ2-5, the complete variable domain reads DVKVTQSSRYLVKRTGEKVFLECVQDMDHENMFWYRQDPGLGLRLIYFSYDVKMKEKGDIPEGYSVSREKKERFSLILESASTNQTSMYLCASSSQWHRGYQETQYFGPGTRLLVL.

This clonotype was counted ten times or more. This sequence joins TRBV5-6 and TRBJ2-3, with 8 bases aligning to TRBD1. Germline V gene data show CDR1 as SGHDT and CDR2 as YYEEEE. Trimming at V came to 1 base and at J to 4 bases, leaving 5 bases not matched to a gene. The CDR3 spans 15 residues. The CDR3 loop reads CASSLRQGAPDTQYF. CDR3 nucleotide sequence: TGTGCCAGCAGCTTGCGGCAGGGGGCACCAGATACGCAGTATTTT.

This clonotype was seen many times. The V and J genes are TRBV2 and TRBJ2-1, with a possible D match to TRBD2 (5 bases). Trimming left V 7 bases short and J 9 bases short, with 10 bases between. CDR1 and CDR2 from the germline V gene are SNHLY and FYNNEI. This CDR3 is built from 11 residues. The CDR3 sequence: CASIGRGEQFF. CDR3 DNA sequence: TGTGCCAGCATCGGTCGGGGTGAGCAGTTCTTC. The complete variable domain, with remaining parts taken from reference TRBV2 and TRBJ2-1, reads EPEVTQTPSHQVTQMGQEVILRCVPISNHLYFYWYRQILGQKVEFLVSFYNNEISEKSEIFDDQFSVERPDGSNFTLKIRSTKLEDSAMYFCASIGRGEQFFGPGTRLTVL.

This clonotype was detected many times. The rearrangement uses TRBV27 and TRBJ2-1; 12 positions match TRBD2. V was clipped by 5 bases and J by 8 bases; unmatched bases: 7. This CDR3 has 15 residues. The germline V gene encodes CDR1 MNHEY and CDR2 SMNVEV (reference sequence). CDR3 sequence (DNA): TGTGCCAGCAGTCCCTCTAGCGGGGGGGCGTATGAGCAGTTCTTC. Protein sequence: CASSPSSGGAYEQFF.

This clonotype turned up a few times. V is TRBV6-2 or TRBV6-3 and J is TRBJ2-7; 10 nucleotides agree with TRBD2. Germline loops: CDR1 MNHEY, CDR2 SVGEGT. The ends lost 6 bases at V and 5 bases at J; junction bases unmatched: 10. CDR3 length equals 15 residues. CDR3 sequence: CASRSRAGGKNEQYF. CDR3 nucleotides: TGTGCCAGCAGGTCAAGAGCGGGAGGGAAAAACGAGCAGTACTTC.

This clonotype was observed many times. The genes are TRBV4-2 and TRBJ2-7; D is perhaps TRBD1 (6 bases). CDR3 length equals 14 residues. V was shortened by 1 base and J by 5 bases, with 12 bases between the two germline ends. Germline CDR1 LGHNA, CDR2 YNFKEQ. The CDR3: CASSQVGTSHEQYF. The CDR3 DNA reads as TGTGCCAGCAGCCAAGTTGGGACATCCCACGAGCAGTACTTC.

The chain links TRBV18 to TRBJ2-7; D remains ambiguous. CDR1 KGHSH and CDR2 LQKENI come from the germline V gene. This CDR3 is built from 13 residues. V dropped 2 bases and J dropped 0 bases, with 5 bases sitting between them. Written as DNA, the CDR3 is TGTGCCAGCTCACCATTTAGCTCCTACGAGCAGTACTTC. Encoded protein: CASSPFSSYEQYF.

This clonotype appeared a few times. The V and J genes are TRBV4-2 and TRBJ2-7; 10 nucleotides align to TRBD2. Germline trimming cut 4 bases from V and 5 bases from J; bases unmatched to any gene: 11. The CDR3 totals 16 residues. Germline CDR1 is LGHNA and CDR2 is YNFKEQ. The CDR3 spells CASSRGLAEGGHEQYF. DNA of the CDR3: TGTGCCAGCAGCCGCGGACTAGCGGAGGGGGGCCACGAGCAGTACTTC.

This clonotype was counted between two and nine times. The chain recombines TRBV20-1 with TRBJ2-1, with 10 bases fitting TRBD1. The CDR3 is 16 residues long. Per the germline V gene, CDR1 is DFQATT and CDR2 is SNEGSKA (reference sequence). The ends lost 3 bases at V and 10 bases at J; junction bases unmatched: 15. This CDR3 is CSARKRTGGVPGEQFF. CDR3 nucleotide sequence: TGCAGTGCTAGGAAAAGGACAGGGGGGGTCCCAGGAGAGCAGTTCTTC.

With respect to this clonotype: Given a much more abundant clone one base away, this may be a read error. CDR3 in amino acids: CASSYTRRPYNEQFF. CDR3 coding DNA: TGTGCCAGCAGTTACACTCGCCGTCCCTACAATGAGCAGTTCTTC. V is TRBV6-2 or TRBV6-3 and J is TRBJ2-1; D gene uncertain. Trimming took 2 bases from V and 2 from J, leaving 10 bases between them. The length of the CDR3 is 15 residues. Germline V CDR1 and CDR2: MNHEY, SVGEGT.

This clonotype is large within its sample. In DNA, the CDR3 is TGTGCCAGCAGTGACCCTAGGGAGGAAGGGTTCTACGAGCAGTACTTC. This gives the protein CASSDPREEGFYEQYF. The chain recombines TRBV25-1 with TRBJ2-7; TRBD2 might be the D (6 bases). The germline V and J ends were trimmed by 3 bases and 3 bases, with 18 bases remaining between them. CDR1 and CDR2 from the germline V gene are MGHDK and SYGVNS. The CDR3 contains 16 residues.

This clonotype came up a few times. The chain is built from TRBV4-3 and TRBJ2-1; 9 nucleotides line up with TRBD2. The CDR3 is 19 amino acids. Germline V gene lookup returns CDR1 LGHNA and CDR2 YSLEER. Trimming cost V 0 bases and J 0 bases; bases outside gene matches: 9. CDR3 coding DNA: TGCGCCAGCAGCCAAGATCGGGGACTAGCCATGAGCTCCTACAATGAGCAGTTCTTC. It codes for CASSQDRGLAMSSYNEQFF.